Below are 18 T cell receptor beta chains sequenced from a single sample in a study of identical twins. MiXCR was run by TCRdb on the 5' RACE reads, yielding one entry per CDR3 protein. The table records 520,000 or so distinct CDR3 sequences, 22% of them present only once. These data were likewise used in another study, on T cells expressing NK-cell markers.

The sequencing input was CD4+ T cells sorted from blood. The source is a woman between 18 and 29 years old in good health.

This clonotype occurred a few times. V and J are TRBV30 and TRBJ1-2, with unresolved D. Germline CDR1 reads GTSNPN; CDR2 reads SVGIG (reference sequence). V lost 3 bases, J lost 8 bases, and 19 bases lay in between. The CDR3 extends over 14 amino acids. CDR3 region: CAWRPVSGRRGYTF. CDR3 coding DNA: TGTGCCTGGAGACCCGTTAGTGGCCGGCGCGGCTACACCTTC. Full variable domain (outside the CDR3, taken from reference TRBV30 and TRBJ1-2): SQTIHQWPATLVQPVGSPLSLECTVEGTSNPNLYWYRQAAGRGLQLLFYSVGIGQISSEVPQNLSASRPQDRQFILSSKKLLLSDSGFYLCAWRPVSGRRGYTFGSGTRLTVV.

This clonotype was counted between two and nine times. The rearrangement links TRBV10-1 to TRBJ1-5; D is unresolved. Trimming shortened V by 5 bases and J by 5 bases, and 4 bases separated the two germline ends. The CDR3 is made up of 11 amino acids. Germline CDR1 is WNHNN and CDR2 is SYGVQD (reference sequence). CDR3 sequence reads: CASSSYQPQHF. The CDR3 DNA reads TGCGCCAGCAGTTCCTATCAGCCCCAGCATTTT.

This clonotype has a handful of counts. This chain connects TRBV11-2 to TRBJ2-1; D is possibly TRBD2 (6 bases). The CDR3 extends over 13 amino acids. The ends were cut back, 1 base at V and 10 bases at J, with 11 bases in the middle. Germline CDR1 reads SGHAT; CDR2 reads FQNNGV. CDR3 loop: CASSLGRLEEQFF. The CDR3 DNA reads TGTGCCAGCAGCTTAGGCCGACTAGAGGAGCAGTTCTTC.

This clonotype was observed many times. This chain connects TRBV6-5 to TRBJ2-1, with 9 positions matching TRBD2. The CDR3 loop spans 16 amino acids. V was clipped by 0 bases and J by 5 bases; unmatched bases: 5. Germline assignment: CDR1 MNHEY and CDR2 SVGAGI. CDR3 in amino acids: CASSYSRGRANNEQFF. CDR3 in DNA: TGTGCCAGCAGTTACTCACGCGGGAGGGCCAACAATGAGCAGTTCTTC.

The chain uses TRBV7-2 and TRBJ2-2, with D uncertain. V was cut by 4 bases and J by 3 bases, with 9 bases left in between. CDR1 is SGHTA and CDR2 is FQGNSA in the germline V gene. The CDR3 runs to 14 residues. DNA of the CDR3: TGTGCCAGCAGCTCGGTCTCGTACACCGGGGAGCTGTTTTTT. This translates into CASSSVSYTGELFF.

This chain connects TRBV29-1 to TRBJ2-7; no firm D call. The V end was cut by 6 bases, the J end by 0 bases, with 18 bases between. This CDR3 region has 15 residues. Germline assignment: CDR1 SQVTM and CDR2 ANQGSEA. The CDR3 bases are TGCAGCGTCGCCGGCACGCCGGACCCCTCCTACGAGCAGTACTTC. Its translation is CSVAGTPDPSYEQYF.

This clonotype was recorded a few times. This chain uses TRBV19 with TRBJ2-1, with 7 bases fitting TRBD2. With 8 bases clipped from V and 13 bases from J, the junction kept 5 bases outside the gene matches. CDR1 is LNHDA, CDR2 SQIVND, per germline (reference sequence). This CDR3 has 10 residues. The CDR3: CASGAGAQFF. In DNA form, the CDR3 reads TGTGCCAGTGGGGCGGGAGCCCAGTTCTTC. The full variable domain, its missing parts supplied by reference TRBV19 and TRBJ2-1, is DGGITQSPKYLFRKEGQNVTLSCEQNLNHDAMYWYRQDPGQGLRLIYYSQIVNDFQKGDIAEGYSVSREKKESFPLTVTSAQKNPTAFYLCASGAGAQFFGPGTRLTVL.

The V call is TRBV5-1, the J call TRBJ2-3; 7 nucleotides agree with TRBD1. After removal of 6 bases from V and 4 bases from J, the junction contained 11 bases not matched to a gene. CDR3 length: 15 residues. CDR1 is SGHRS and CDR2 is YFSETQ in the germline V gene. This CDR3 is CASTPRTGTPDTQYF. DNA of the CDR3: TGCGCCAGCACTCCCCGGACAGGAACGCCAGATACGCAGTATTTT.

This clonotype has ten or more counts. The chain employs TRBV5-6 and TRBJ2-1; tentatively, D is TRBD1 (6 bases). From germline, CDR1 is SGHDT and CDR2 YYEEEE. The CDR3 spans 13 residues. V was pared by 1 base and J by 9 bases, with 11 bases between. The CDR3 nucleotides are TGTGCCAGCAGCTTGAAGTTAGGGGGTGAGCAGTTCTTC. The encoded protein is CASSLKLGGEQFF.

The chain has TRBV9 and TRBJ1-1, with a possible D match to TRBD1 (5 bases). Germline V lookup: CDR1 SGDLS, CDR2 YYNGEE. Trimming removed 3 bases at V and 0 bases at J, with 12 bases between. The CDR3 has 15 amino acids. Here the CDR3 reads CASSGGARMNTEAFF. For the CDR3, the DNA is TGTGCCAGCAGCGGGGGCGCAAGAATGAACACTGAAGCTTTCTTT. The variable domain in full, with the rest retrieved from reference TRBV9 and TRBJ1-1, is DSGVTQTPKHLITATGQRVTLRCSPRSGDLSVYWYQQSLDQGLQFLIQYYNGEERAKGNILERFSAQQFPDLHSELNLSSLELGDSALYFCASSGGARMNTEAFFGQGTRLTVV.

The V call is TRBV9, the J call TRBJ1-4, with a weak D call TRBD1 (6 bases). CDR1 and CDR2 (germline): SGDLS, YYNGEE. The V gene lost 2 bases and the J gene lost 11 bases, with 13 bases spanning the gap. This CDR3 has 13 amino acids. CDR3 amino acids: CASSVTGTEKLFF. The CDR3 DNA follows: TGTGCCAGCAGCGTTACAGGGACGGAGAAACTGTTTTTT.

In its sample, this clonotype was seen many times. The rearrangement joins TRBV5-1 to TRBJ2-3; 10 nucleotides align to TRBD2. CDR1 is SGHRS, CDR2 YFSETQ, per germline. This CDR3 comprises 15 residues. Trimming at V came to 7 bases and at J to 1 base, leaving 6 bases not matched to a gene. CDR3 sequence: CASSTSGMRTDTQYF. In nucleotides, the CDR3 is TGCGCCAGCTCCACTAGCGGGATGCGCACAGATACGCAGTATTTT.

This clonotype showed up just a few times. The V call is TRBV20-1, the J call TRBJ1-1; D is perhaps TRBD1 (5 bases). V dropped 4 bases and J dropped 1 base, with 28 bases sitting between them. The CDR3 extends over 19 amino acids. Germline V gene lookup returns CDR1 DFQATT and CDR2 SNEGSKA (reference sequence). CDR3 nucleotide sequence: TGCAGTGCTAATCCGGGGGGAGTCACGGAGGCCGGGTCGAACACTGAAGCTTTCTTT. Amino acids: CSANPGGVTEAGSNTEAFF.

The rearrangement joins TRBV18 to TRBJ2-5; D tentatively reads TRBD1 or TRBD2 (5 bases each). The V and J ends lost 3 bases and 4 bases respectively, with 9 bases between them. This CDR3 is built from 13 residues. CDR1 KGHSH and CDR2 LQKENI come from the germline V gene. The CDR3 reads CASSPPGRETQYF. DNA of the CDR3: TGTGCCAGCTCACCGCCAGGGAGAGAGACCCAGTACTTC.

There are many counts of this clonotype. This chain links TRBV6-6 with TRBJ1-1; D is unresolved. V was clipped by 8 bases and J by 1 base, with 11 bases between them. Germline V gene lookup returns CDR1 MNHNY and CDR2 SVGAGI (reference sequence). CDR3 length equals 13 residues. The CDR3 sequence: CASVTPSNTEAFF. The CDR3 DNA sequence: TGTGCCAGCGTAACACCCTCGAACACTGAAGCTTTCTTT.

This chain links TRBV24-1 with TRBJ2-1; D possibly matches TRBD1 or TRBD2 (5 bases each). Trimming took off 5 bases at V and 9 bases at J, with 13 bases between the two ends. The CDR3 loop spans 13 amino acids. Per germline, CDR1 KGHDR and CDR2 SFDVKD. The CDR3 spells CATSGEGPGEQFF. Written as DNA, the CDR3 is TGTGCCACCAGTGGAGAGGGGCCCGGTGAGCAGTTCTTC.

This clonotype was detected many times. This rearrangement joins TRBV12-3 or TRBV12-4 to TRBJ2-1; D remains unclear. V was pared by 6 bases and J by 0 bases, with 12 bases between. This CDR3 comprises 15 residues. The CDR3 region has the DNA TGTGCCAGCAGCTGGTCGGTTAGCTCCTACAATGAGCAGTTCTTC. Protein product: CASSWSVSSYNEQFF.

The chain combines TRBV18 with TRBJ2-3, with D tentatively TRBD2 (5 bases). Trimming left V 0 bases short and J 3 bases short, with 7 bases between. The CDR3 is 14 residues long. Germline CDR1 reads KGHSH; CDR2 reads LQKENI. As DNA, the CDR3 is TGTGCCAGCTCACCACCGTCGGGAACAGATACGCAGTATTTT. Translated: CASSPPSGTDTQYF.